The T cell receptor beta chain under discussion was sequenced for a study of blood T cell repertoires in COVID-19. As for the study in general: The United States, Italy and Spain supplied acute and convalescent COVID-19 samples. Nucleic acid was either cDNA or gDNA, and it came from T cells, B-cell-depleted T cells, or PBMCs.

In the authors' methods: From reference gene primer amplification, estimates of nucleated cell counts were derived. The method was immunoSEQ multiplex PCR; TCRdb's version includes in-frame clones alone and lacks a portion of them. V and J calls and clone size come straight from that table; D and trimming were deduced from the DNA. The sample shows about 87,000 clones, roughly four fifths of them seen only once. Germline V lookup: CDR1 SEHNR, CDR2 FQNEAQ (reference sequence). This CDR3 comprises 13 residues. Trimming pared 8 bases from V and 0 bases from J, leaving 10 bases between. What was sequenced was peripheral blood. The chain has TRBV7-9 and TRBJ1-1; tentatively, D is TRBD1 (5 bases). The source of this sequence is a woman in her sixties or seventies with acute or convalescent COVID-19. CDR3 sequence reads: CASRAGLNTEAFF. The CDR3 DNA follows: TGTGCCAGCCGGGCAGGGCTGAACACTGAAGCTTTCTTT.